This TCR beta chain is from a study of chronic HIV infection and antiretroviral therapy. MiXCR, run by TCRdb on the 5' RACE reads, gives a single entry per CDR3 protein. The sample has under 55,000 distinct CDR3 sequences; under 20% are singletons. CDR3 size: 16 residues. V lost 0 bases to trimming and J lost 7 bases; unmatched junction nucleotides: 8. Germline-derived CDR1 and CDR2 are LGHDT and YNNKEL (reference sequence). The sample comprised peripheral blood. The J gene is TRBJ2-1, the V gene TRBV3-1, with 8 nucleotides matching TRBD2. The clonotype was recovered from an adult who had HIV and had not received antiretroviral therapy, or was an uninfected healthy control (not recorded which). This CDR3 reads CASSQDRWLAGNEQFF. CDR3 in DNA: TGTGCCAGCAGCCAAGATAGGTGGCTAGCGGGTAATGAGCAGTTCTTC.